Listed below are T cell receptor beta chains from one sample, sequenced in a study of regulatory T cells in long-lasting Graves disease. Using its own MiXCR run on the multiplex PCR reads, TCRdb lists one record per CDR3 protein. The sample contains some 250,000 distinct CDR3 sequences, 18% of which appear only once. This sample also belongs to another study, concerning T cells in Graves' hyperthyroidism and ophthalmopathy.

Sequenced material: peripheral blood mononuclear cells (PBMCs), taken at new diagnosis, from a patient treated with antithyroid drugs. The receptors shown here come from a woman in her thirties with Graves disease. CDR3s include the opening cysteine and the closing phenylalanine or tryptophan. Each record gives: clone size, V gene, D gene, J gene, CDR3 protein, CDR3 DNA. A D gene is named only where the DNA matches it firmly. Expanded clones are given a class, and other clones once, few, many or no size at all.

>many|TRBV5-1|-|TRBJ1-2
CASSSTAYGYTF
TGCGCCAGCAGCTCGACAGCTTATGGCTACACCTTC
>many|TRBV5-1|-|TRBJ2-5
CASSWTSQETQYF
TGCGCCAGCAGCTGGACCTCGCAAGAGACCCAGTACTTC
>many|TRBV7-3|TRBD2|TRBJ2-4
CASSPTGLGNIQYF
TGTGCCAGCAGCCCCACCGGACTAGGAAACATTCAGTACTTC
>-|TRBV12-5|-|TRBJ2-3
CATGVGDTQYF
TGTGCTACGGGGGTTGGTGATACGCAGTATTTT
>many|TRBV7-8|-|TRBJ2-7
CASSPARVTHEQYF
TGTGCCAGCAGCCCCGCTCGGGTAACCCACGAGCAGTACTTC
>many|TRBV20-1|-|TRBJ1-5
CSARGGVDQPQHF
TGCAGTGCTAGAGGAGGGGTAGATCAGCCCCAGCATTTT
>many|TRBV3-1|-|TRBJ2-7
CASSHLPGTGGYEQYF
TGTGCCAGCAGCCATCTCCCGGGGACCGGGGGCTACGAGCAGTACTTC
>many|TRBV12-5|TRBD2|TRBJ2-2
CASGLVVAGLTGELFF
TGTGCTAGTGGTTTGGTAGTAGCGGGGCTCACCGGGGAGCTGTTTTTT
>many|TRBV18|-|TRBJ2-5
CASSTSGLPETQYF
TGTGCCAGCTCAACCAGCGGACTACCAGAGACCCAGTACTTC
>many|TRBV7-7|-|TRBJ2-3
CASSSGTPLFDTQYF
TGTGCTAGCAGCTCCGGGACCCCCCTTTTCGATACGCAGTATTTT
>many|TRBV7-2|-|TRBJ2-7
CASSLDGGAYEQYF
TGTGCCAGCAGCTTAGATGGGGGAGCCTACGAGCAGTACTTC
>-|TRBV5-1|-|TRBJ2-7
CASSLDQAYEQYF
TGCGCCAGCAGCTTGGACCAAGCCTACGAGCAGTACTTC
>many|TRBV2|-|TRBJ1-1
CASEGNTEAFF
TGTGCCAGCGAGGGAAACACTGAAGCTTTCTTT
>many|TRBV18|-|TRBJ2-5
CASSPAAGPSIGETQYF
TGTGCCAGCTCACCGGCGGCGGGGCCCAGCATCGGGGAGACCCAGTACTTC
>-|TRBV13|TRBD2|TRBJ2-7
CASSLGSQRGVYEQYF
TGTGCCAGCAGCTTAGGATCCCAGCGGGGGGTCTACGAGCAGTACTTC
>many|TRBV20-1|TRBD1|TRBJ1-2
CSPQGGTGPDYGYTF
TGCAGCCCCCAAGGGGGGACAGGCCCGGACTATGGCTACACCTTC
>-|TRBV19|-|TRBJ1-4
CASSGAGGEKLVF
TGTGCCAGTAGTGGGGCAGGCGGTGAAAAACTGGTTTTT
>many|TRBV11-3|-|TRBJ2-2
CASSLGSGMDTGELFF
TGTGCCAGCAGCTTAGGGTCAGGGATGGACACCGGGGAGCTGTTTTTT
>many|TRBV2|TRBD1|TRBJ2-3
CASMGTATDTQYF
TGTGCCAGCATGGGGACAGCTACGGATACGCAGTATTTT
>many|TRBV6-1|-|TRBJ1-2
CASRGDRTYGYTF
TGTGCCAGCAGGGGCGACAGGACGTATGGCTACACCTTC
>few|TRBV5-1|TRBD1|TRBJ1-6
CASSAPTGSSYNSPLHF
TGCGCCAGCAGCGCGCCGACAGGGAGCTCCTATAATTCACCCCTCCACTTT
>many|TRBV7-2|-|TRBJ1-1
CASSRGKNTEAFF
TGTGCCAGCAGCCGAGGGAAGAACACTGAAGCTTTCTTT
>few|TRBV19|TRBD2|TRBJ2-3
CASSSTSGGWPPDTQYF
TGTGCCAGTAGTTCGACTAGCGGGGGGTGGCCTCCAGATACGCAGTATTTT
>many|TRBV12-3/TRBV12-4|-|TRBJ1-4
CASRAPGVGNEKLFF
TGTGCCAGCAGAGCTCCAGGGGTTGGTAATGAAAAACTGTTTTTT
>many|TRBV27|-|TRBJ2-3
CATSTRDSTDTQYF
TGTGCCACCTCAACCCGGGACAGCACAGATACGCAGTATTTT
>many|TRBV20-1|-|TRBJ2-5
CSARDQGMGTQYF
TGCAGTGCTAGAGATCAAGGGATGGGGACCCAGTACTTC
>-|TRBV27|TRBD2|TRBJ2-5
CASSLPPRGGREETQYF
TGTGCCAGCAGTTTACCGCCCCGGGGGGGCCGGGAAGAGACCCAGTACTTC
>many|TRBV7-9|TRBD2|TRBJ2-3
CASSLIGTGTTKDTQYF
TGTGCCAGCAGCTTAATAGGCACCGGGACTACGAAGGATACGCAGTATTTT
>many|TRBV18|TRBD1|TRBJ1-1
CASSLRTGSDTEAFF
TGTGCCAGCTCTCTCAGGACAGGGTCAGACACTGAAGCTTTCTTT
>many|TRBV20-1|-|TRBJ2-3
CSAIVTDTQYF
TGCAGTGCTATTGTCACAGATACGCAGTATTTT
>many|TRBV11-2|-|TRBJ2-1
CASSLVQGLEQFF
TGTGCCAGCAGCTTAGTCCAGGGTCTTGAGCAGTTCTTC
>many|TRBV5-1|TRBD2|TRBJ2-3
CASSWGLAGVPDTQYF
TGCGCCAGCAGCTGGGGACTAGCGGGGGTACCAGATACGCAGTATTTT
>many|TRBV12-3/TRBV12-4|-|TRBJ1-4
CASSPQWNEKLFF
TGTGCCAGCAGTCCGCAGTGGAATGAAAAACTGTTTTTT
>-|TRBV5-6|-|TRBJ2-2
CASSFTRNTGELFF
TGTGCCAGCAGCTTTACTAGAAACACCGGGGAGCTGTTTTTT
>many|TRBV24-1|-|TRBJ1-2
CATSDRTGNYGYTF
TGTGCCACCAGTGATCGGACGGGTAACTATGGCTACACCTTC
>many|TRBV5-6|TRBD2|TRBJ2-5
CASSSGLAEETQYF
TGTGCCAGCAGCTCGGGACTAGCGGAAGAGACCCAGTACTTC
>-|TRBV7-9|TRBD2|TRBJ2-7
CASSPYGSGGYEQYF
TGTGCCAGCAGCCCCTACGGTAGCGGGGGTTACGAGCAGTACTTC